A selection of T cell receptor beta chains follows, all from one sample in a study of patients and donors after allogeneic stem cell transplantation. TCRdb passed the RT-PCR reads through MiXCR, listing each CDR3 protein once. The sample holds about 960,000 distinct CDR3 sequences, approximately 18% seen once. Sequencing input: blood, either unsorted or a sorted T cell fraction (not recorded which). The source is a human donor who was either an allogeneic HSCT recipient or a stem cell or donor lymphocyte infusion donor (not recorded which). It is not recorded whose cells these are; they may come from a transplant donor. Each CDR3 is given without its conserved first and last residue.

TRBV3-1	TRBJ1-6	ASSQQDRVALH
TRBV5-1	TRBJ2-5	ASQQQGWQETQY
TRBV6-2/TRBV6-3	TRBJ2-3	ASSYSRVDTQY
TRBV12-3/TRBV12-4	TRBJ1-2	ASSTRETYGYT
TRBV6-5	TRBJ1-3	ASSYQGTDDTIY
TRBV12-3/TRBV12-4	TRBJ1-1	ASDKWSVGTEAF
TRBV5-4	TRBJ2-3	ASSFQSPGDTQY
TRBV4-1	TRBJ1-6	ASSDRQPGGSPLH
TRBV6-2/TRBV6-3	TRBJ2-1	ASTTSLAGEQF
TRBV5-1	TRBJ1-1	ASSVRALNTEAF
TRBV19	TRBJ1-2	ASSIGPGQTYGYT
TRBV7-2	TRBJ1-1	ASSAKGGTEAF
TRBV7-2	TRBJ2-7	ASSFRAPSQYEQY
TRBV12-3/TRBV12-4	TRBJ1-4	ASSLQLSNEKLF
TRBV27	TRBJ1-1	ASSLISYGGEAF
TRBV15	TRBJ2-1	ATSREGGLADVRQF
TRBV5-1	TRBJ1-6	ASSEPRRSGSSPLH
TRBV12-3/TRBV12-4	TRBJ1-5	ASSSQGVGQPQH
TRBV7-9	TRBJ2-3	ATMTGTSTDTQY
TRBV25-1	TRBJ2-2	ASSEGSVARVVGGELF
TRBV6-2/TRBV6-3	TRBJ2-3	ASRRTSGRDTQY
TRBV5-1	TRBJ2-5	ASSGLAGPHQETQY
TRBV28	TRBJ2-1	ASSDNRGNEQF
TRBV13	TRBJ2-1	ASSPGPTSAYNEQF
TRBV6-2/TRBV6-3	TRBJ1-5	ASSHGGQEH
TRBV6-5	TRBJ1-5	ASSLSDRISQPQH
TRBV5-1	TRBJ2-6	ASSPLNSGANVLT
TRBV12-3/TRBV12-4	TRBJ1-2	ASTEDRGYGYT
TRBV25-1	TRBJ2-7	ASSPSATGGDEQY
TRBV7-2	TRBJ2-1	ASSPGAGLTIFNEQF
TRBV7-6	TRBJ2-2	ASSGRTGTGELF
TRBV27	TRBJ2-1	ASSSNRVSAQF
TRBV20-1	TRBJ2-7	SARGGARVYEQY
TRBV2	TRBJ2-1	ASRQLAGVEF
TRBV20-1	TRBJ2-5	SASRRTKETQY
TRBV20-1	TRBJ1-5	SALERQGRKPQH
TRBV3-1	TRBJ2-7	ASSKGRDSVYEQY
TRBV6-1	TRBJ1-2	ASSLTRVGGVYGYT
TRBV5-1	TRBJ1-6	ASSEGQGDTPLH
TRBV3-1	TRBJ1-1	ASSQGRAEGAF
TRBV20-1	TRBJ1-2	SAFGTGGNYGYT
TRBV7-2	TRBJ1-5	ASSRFTYSNQPQH
TRBV20-1	TRBJ2-7	SARSQGGTSGSGSYEQY
TRBV20-1	TRBJ1-1	SARVSSREGGTEAF
TRBV10-3	TRBJ1-5	AIRGTNQPQH
TRBV12-3/TRBV12-4	TRBJ2-7	ASSLTDSPGPYEQY
TRBV10-3	TRBJ1-4	AIRGGTGTEKLF
TRBV29-1	TRBJ1-1	SADRETEAF
TRBV29-1	TRBJ2-3	SVGGLAGASGDTQY
TRBV5-1	TRBJ2-1	ASSLEQGITQF
TRBV12-3/TRBV12-4	TRBJ2-1	ASSLWLAGYNEQF
TRBV3-1	TRBJ2-1	ASSQLSRGPYNEQF
TRBV5-1	TRBJ2-7	ASSSTTEPFYEQY
TRBV12-3/TRBV12-4	TRBJ2-3	ASRRTGLQY
TRBV6-1	TRBJ1-2	ASSPDGSYGYT